Below, one T cell receptor beta chain is given with its context. Its recognized antigen is unknown. Germline trimming: 5 bases from V, 8 bases from J; junction bases outside gene matches: 11. The germline V gene encodes CDR1 LNHDA and CDR2 SQIVND (reference sequence). The CDR3 spans 15 residues, from the cysteine through the phenylalanine. The entry retains the CDR3 DNA only, 45 bases that are in frame from base 1. Libraries were constructed by the immunoSEQ multiplex PCR assay. For the multiplex PCR, a mixture combining 60 forward primers for TCR Vbeta segments and 13 reverse primers for TCR Jbeta segments was used. The CDR3 region of rearranged TCR beta genes was amplified from genomic DNA by a multiplex PCR assay. The Illumina HiSeq System was used to sequence the amplified TCR beta libraries as 87-base-pair reads. The authors processed their data as follows. In a later analysis, tens of millions of unique TCR beta chains were counted across the 690 or so repertoires, and roughly 10 million of these chains were shared by at least two donors. Raw reads were error-corrected and collapsed into unique sequences with a nearest-neighbor algorithm that merged closely related sequences to remove PCR and sequencing errors. V, D and J gene segments were assigned by aligning CDR3 sequences to IMGT reference sequences. For a sequence to be retained, at least a six-nucleotide match to both a V gene segment and a J gene segment was required. A rearrangement counted as productive if the CDR3 had no stop codons and remained in frame with V and J, and every other rearrangement counted as non-productive. Following IMGT convention, CDR3 was defined as the stretch from the second conserved V-encoded cysteine to the conserved J-encoded phenylalanine. In an earlier analysis of 587 of the donors, sequences lacking an unambiguous match to a single V gene segment were excluded. In an earlier analysis of 587 of the donors, a V segment was called functional when productive rearrangements were above 56.7%, and segregating when the standard deviation between donors exceeded 5%. A statistical classification framework was built for diagnosing cytomegalovirus status from the catalog of TCR beta chain sequences. In a later analysis, TCR nucleotide sequences were compared against IMGT/GENE-DB human TR gene sequences so that V and J genes could be assigned. In a later analysis, CDR3 sequences and most-parsimonious VDJ recombination scenarios were assigned using the TCRdist pipeline. In a later analysis, every TCR beta chain was defined by the combination of its CDR3 amino acid sequence and its V-gene family, and reads without a unique V-gene family were dropped. A later analysis removed several hundred highly shared, low-generation-probability nucleotide sequences to deal with suspected cross-contamination and a sequencing artifact. In a later analysis, a clonal expansion index was calculated for each public chain from normalized within-repertoire ranks of inferred template counts. In a later analysis, generation probabilities were computed with a VDJ recombination model fitted to out-of-frame rearrangements, and the resulting probabilities were checked against IGoR. Hypergeometric tests were used in a later analysis to score TCR-TCR, TCR-HLA and TCR-CMV co-occurrence, with a repertoire-size bias correction applied to the TCR pairs. In a later analysis, false discovery rates were estimated by permuting HLA or CMV assignments 20 times. In a later analysis, co-occurring TCRs were grouped using DBSCAN, and TCRdist sequence similarity was added for clustering within HLA-allele-positive subsets. Co-occurrence clustering excluded repertoires with fewer than 30,000 or more than 120,000 public chains, plus five with anomalous nucleotide sharing. The clones in this table, taken by TCRdb from immuneACCESS, are in-frame only. Not every clone is retained; where verified, under half of the shortfall comes from an unresolved V gene, and the cause of the rest is unknown. That table is the source of V, J and clone size, and D and trimming were worked out from the DNA. This sample's table carries about 130,000 clones. Around 2.2% of the sample lies in the top ten.

The cohort was made up of under 800 healthy bone marrow donors. All cohort members were sampled while nominally healthy, although unrecorded immune exposures were likely present. The donor tested CMV seronegative and was one of the 352 seronegative cohort members. A peripheral blood sample was provided by each donor, and peripheral blood mononuclear cells were used for TCR beta sequencing. The Qiagen DNeasy Blood Extraction Kit was used to extract genomic DNA from the blood cell samples. This sample was taken from a study of cytomegalovirus exposure and HLA in healthy donors (dated by TCRdb to the late 2010s). As for the study more broadly: According to an earlier analysis of a few hundred of the donors, about 180 million T cells yielded roughly 100 million unique TCR beta sequences and roughly 280 Gb of sequence data. Roughly 300 gigabases of sequencing data and approximately 80 million unique TCR sequences were included in an early release covering several hundred HLA-typed donors. The genetic ancestry cluster associated with self-reported Caucasian donors included 80% to 90% of the 300 to 400 genotyped donors. The study aimed to test whether cataloging public T cell receptors could reveal signatures of past pathogen exposure. Using immunosequencing, the study profiled T cell repertoires from around 670 subjects and related those repertoires to cytomegalovirus serostatus. A separate validation cohort of roughly 130 different subjects was used in addition to the roughly 670-subject first cohort. To predict cytomegalovirus infection status, the study combined high-throughput TCR immunosequencing, statistical association of individual TCRs with disease status, and machine learning. A later analysis re-examined previously published TCR beta repertoires from 600 to 700 donors and added high-resolution HLA genotyping to investigate patterns of TCR occurrence. In the later analysis, no new phenotypic data were used to find candidate immune exposures; instead, reliance was placed on TCR beta sequences and their occurrence across donors. An earlier analysis of 450 to 750 of the donors used high-throughput TCR beta sequencing to judge whether each TCR beta V gene segment behaved as functional or pseudogenic. Alongside the repertoire data, information on donor age, sex, ethnicity and CMV serostatus was compiled. A later genetic analysis used genome-wide SNP genotypes for 398 of the 666 donors, treating that subset as a discovery cohort. Every discovery cohort repertoire had been produced on one sequencing platform. HLA typing covered class I and class II loci at four-digit resolution. The number of donors typed differed by locus, with about 620-630 for A, B, C, DRB1 and DQB1, roughly 520 for DQA1, 600 to 610 for DPA1, and 400 to 490 for DPB1. A handful of DR-DQ haplotypes were handled as single units for association and clustering because linkage in the cohort was strong. On average, about 240,000 unique TCR beta nucleotide sequences were sequenced per donor among 398 genotyped donors of the cohort, with about 19% of those sequences being non-productive.

The paper as a whole reports these results and caveats: Most TCR sequences were seen in very few donors, while some public TCRs were found in many individuals. Some IMGT-functional V segments, including TRBV6-2 and TRBV6-3, could not be distinguished by the 87-base-pair reads and were therefore excluded. Immune exposure information for the cohort was limited to CMV serostatus. A further reported finding was that TCR beta sequences accurately predicted the HLA-A and HLA-B alleles for most subjects in the first cohort. In a later analysis, the rate of TCR association differed among HLA loci, with DRB1 alleles having the most associated TCRs and HLA-C alleles having the fewest. Several of the top co-occurrence clusters appeared to be linked to parvovirus B19, influenza, CMV and Epstein-Barr virus, according to a later analysis. Strong co-occurrence of HLA alleles, especially DR and DQ, made assigning TCR associations to individual alleles difficult. Linkage disequilibrium might explain the correlated functional status among segregating V segments, but an unknown experimental factor could not be ruled out. The sequencing pipeline was judged likely to have produced a cluster of highly shared sequence variants as a technical artifact. In a later genetic analysis, a missense DCLRE1C variant was associated with V-gene and J-gene trimming of TCR beta chains, and the association was replicated in an independent cohort. It was suggested by the authors that the approach could potentially be generalized to other disease states and immunological phenotypes. Only TCR beta chains were sequenced in this cohort, and the absence of alpha or paired-chain data limited detectable features. In both the original and validation cohorts, the classifier was reported to diagnose cytomegalovirus status with high specificity and sensitivity. According to a later genetic analysis, donors in an Asian-associated ancestry cluster had fewer N-insertions in productive TCRs than the approximately 650-donor mean. In an earlier analysis of about 600 of the donors, most TCR beta V segments appeared in productive rearrangements about 87% or about 30% of the time, broadly matching IMGT annotations. In vitro tests confirmed that a few of the cytomegalovirus-associated TCR beta chains recognize cytomegalovirus antigens. A later analysis found that most CMV-associated TCR beta chains appeared HLA-restricted, with HLA associations seemingly driven largely by CMV exposure. In a later analysis, HLA-associated TCR beta chains showed more clonal expansion and lower generation probabilities than non-associated chains that were equally common. Sequencing depth was assumed to be roughly uniform across donors in the presence/absence analyses, though that assumption may not hold. The earlier analysis of fewer than 750 of the donors excluded roughly 17 rarely observed V segments, including chromosome 9 orphons, because counts were too low. In a later analysis, about 16,000 TCR beta sequences were associated with specific HLA alleles at a false discovery rate of 0.05. The study listed 164 TCR beta chains as associated with cytomegalovirus. HLA typing was unavailable for some donors at each locus, so association tests used only the typed subset.

The sequenced sample was PBMCs. The chain is encoded by TRBV19 joined to TRBJ2-1, with 8 middle bases fitting TRBD1. The source is a man aged 40-55 years in good health and CMV-seronegative. The CDR3 here reads CASSFRTGTGYEQFF. The nucleotides are TGTGCCAGTAGTTTTCGAACCGGGACAGGCTATGAGCAGTTCTTC.